This T cell receptor (beta chain) was recovered during a study of CD8 T cells in Susac syndrome. Across the study: Patients with Susac syndrome were therapy-naive, on corticosteroids, or on intravenous immunoglobulin alone at the time that blood was drawn.

The CDR3 spans 17 residues. V gave up 6 bases and J gave up 6 bases, with 23 bases separating them. Germline values: CDR1 LGHNA, CDR2 YSLEER. cDNA came from around 0.5 to 1 ug RNA primed by random hexamers. One entry per CDR3 protein, called by TCRdb with MiXCR from the immunoSEQ multiplex PCR reads. The sample lists about 84,000 distinct CDR3 sequences, approximately 96% seen once, with about 0.39% in the top ten. The sequence was obtained from a human donor with Susac syndrome. This chain connects TRBV4-3 to TRBJ2-2; maybe TRBD2 (6 bases). The sequencing sample was made of CD8+ T cells from PBMCs. The CDR3 is CASSHYRLVPRAGELFF. For the CDR3, the DNA is TGCGCCAGCAGTCATTACCGACTAGTCCCGAGGGCCGGGGAGCTGTTTTTT.